One sample yielded the 26 T cell receptor beta chains listed below, sequenced in a study of early T cells in non-severe SARS-CoV-2 infection. TCRdb fed the 5' RACE reads into MiXCR, producing one record per CDR3 protein. Of 98,000 or so distinct CDR3 sequences listed, around 10% are singletons. Sequences were obtained from whole blood. The source is an adult who was a healthcare worker with PCR-confirmed SARS-CoV-2 infection or an uninfected control (not recorded which).

This clonotype has a handful of counts. The chain combines TRBV7-9 with TRBJ1-2, with TRBD1 matching 7 bases. The junction had 14 bases not matched to a gene; V was cut back by 4 bases and J by 0 bases. Germline V gene sequence: CDR1 SEHNR, CDR2 FQNEAQ (reference sequence). This CDR3 contains 18 residues. CDR3 region: CASSSSGTARAANYGYTF. CDR3 sequence (DNA): TGTGCCAGCAGCTCCTCCGGGACAGCAAGGGCGGCTAACTATGGCTACACCTTC.

The V gene is TRBV12-3 or TRBV12-4, the J gene TRBJ1-4; maybe TRBD1 (5 bases). The V gene lost 3 bases and the J gene lost 6 bases, with 8 bases spanning the gap. The CDR3 loop spans 13 amino acids. The CDR3 nucleotides read TGTGCCAGCAGTTTGGGGCGGGATGAAAAACTGTTTTTT. Encoded protein: CASSLGRDEKLFF.

This clonotype turned up a few times. The chain combines TRBV10-1 with TRBJ1-1, with D perhaps TRBD1 (6 bases). The germline CDR1 and CDR2 sequences are WNHNN and SYGVQD (reference sequence). CDR3 size: 14 residues. Trimming cost V 5 bases and J 4 bases, with 14 bases left between them. The CDR3 DNA reads TGCGCCAGCAGTTCTGCAGGGGAAAGCACTGAAGCTTTCTTT. This sequence encodes CASSSAGESTEAFF.

The chain is built from TRBV9 and TRBJ2-3; D remains unclear. V shed 6 bases and J shed 2 bases, with 13 bases lying between them. The germline gives CDR1 SGDLS, CDR2 YYNGEE. This CDR3 spans 14 amino acids. CDR3 DNA: TGTGCCAGCACCCGCGGTAGATCCACAGATACGCAGTATTTT. This codes for CASTRGRSTDTQYF. Complete variable domain (other parts from reference TRBV9 and TRBJ2-3): DSGVTQTPKHLITATGQRVTLRCSPRSGDLSVYWYQQSLDQGLQFLIQYYNGEERAKGNILERFSAQQFPDLHSELNLSSLELGDSALYFCASTRGRSTDTQYFGPGTRLTVL.

V gene TRBV28 combines with J gene TRBJ2-7; 7 nucleotides line up with TRBD2. CDR1 and CDR2 from the germline V gene are MDHEN and SYDVKM. The CDR3 covers 15 residues. Trimming cost V 3 bases and J 0 bases; bases outside gene matches: 5. The CDR3 here is CASSFASGTSYEQYF. The CDR3 DNA is TGTGCCAGCAGTTTTGCGAGCGGGACCTCCTACGAGCAGTACTTC.

This clonotype was counted many times. This sequence joins TRBV27 and TRBJ1-6; weak D call: TRBD1 (5 bases). The germline V gene encodes CDR1 MNHEY and CDR2 SMNVEV (reference sequence). The CDR3 extends over 13 amino acids. Trimming took 10 bases from V and 7 from J, leaving 14 bases between them. The CDR3 sequence is CATQEGRNSPLHF. The CDR3 nucleotides are TGTGCCACCCAAGAGGGGAGGAATTCACCCCTCCACTTT.

In its sample, this clonotype was seen many times. V is TRBV6-5 and J is TRBJ1-5; perhaps TRBD1 as D (5 bases). V lost 5 bases, J lost 6 bases, and 14 bases lay in between. The germline CDR1 and CDR2 sequences are MNHEY and SVGAGI. The CDR3 loop spans 14 amino acids. CDR3 loop: CASSGAPAGQPQHF. CDR3 DNA: TGTGCCAGCAGTGGGGCGCCCGCGGGTCAGCCCCAGCATTTT.

CDR3 sequence: CASSPGQGAAAFF. Here the CDR3 DNA reads TGTGCCAGCAGCCCGGGACAGGGGGCGGCGGCTTTCTTT. The chain couples TRBV2 to TRBJ1-1; 12 bases are a match to TRBD1. Trimming removed 6 bases from V and 11 bases from J; junction bases left unmatched: 7. Germline V gene data show CDR1 as SNHLY and CDR2 as FYNNEI. The CDR3 consists of 13 residues.

This chain joins TRBV3-1 and TRBJ1-1, with D uncertain. The CDR3 loop spans 12 amino acids. Germline loops: CDR1 LGHDT, CDR2 YNNKEL (reference sequence). V lost 1 base and J 10 bases, leaving 10 bases between the germline ends. Here the CDR3 DNA reads TGTGCCAGCAGCCAAGGCGGCAGTTCAGCTTTCTTT. It yields the protein CASSQGGSSAFF.

This clonotype was seen ten or more times. The chain uses TRBV20-1 and TRBJ2-2, with 10 bases identical to TRBD1. V shed 6 bases, J shed 4 bases, and the junction held 11 bases outside the gene matches. Germline values: CDR1 DFQATT, CDR2 SNEGSKA (reference sequence). The CDR3 is 16 residues long. CDR3 protein: CSASPRDRGITGELFF. In DNA, the CDR3 is TGCAGTGCCTCCCCCCGGGACAGGGGAATCACCGGGGAGCTGTTTTTT.

The genes are TRBV27 and TRBJ2-2; 8 nucleotides agree with TRBD2. CDR1 is MNHEY and CDR2 is SMNVEV in the germline V gene (reference sequence). V dropped 3 bases and J dropped 5; count of bases not matched to a gene: 2. The CDR3 extends over 14 amino acids. The CDR3, as DNA: TGTGCCAGCAGTTTCGGCGGGGGGACCGGGGAGCTGTTTTTT. Its protein product is CASSFGGGTGELFF.

This clonotype was detected many times. This chain uses TRBV19 with TRBJ1-5; D is ambiguous. The V gene's germline CDR1 is LNHDA and CDR2 SQIVND (reference sequence). V was cut by 0 bases and J by 3 bases, with 9 bases left in between. CDR3 length equals 15 residues. The CDR3 coding sequence is TGTGCCAGTAGTATAGATATGGCAAACAATCAGCCCCAGCATTTT. Translated: CASSIDMANNQPQHF.

This chain connects TRBV5-1 to TRBJ2-7, with 11 positions matching TRBD2. Trimming cost V 4 bases and J 3 bases; bases outside gene matches: 15. Germline CDR1 and CDR2: SGHRS and YFSETQ. The CDR3 is 18 residues long. The CDR3 nucleotides read TGCGCCAGCAGCCCAAGACCTAGCGGGGGGACTACGAGCTACGAGCAGTACTTC. This encodes CASSPRPSGGTTSYEQYF.

This clonotype has a count of ten or more. The V and J genes are TRBV20-1 and TRBJ2-7; 9 positions match TRBD1. J lost 5 bases, V lost 3 bases, and 8 bases had no gene match. Germline V lookup: CDR1 DFQATT, CDR2 SNEGSKA (reference sequence). The CDR3 is 14 residues long. The CDR3 loop is CSASYRDRDNEQYF. In nucleotides, the CDR3 is TGCAGTGCTAGTTACCGGGACAGGGATAACGAGCAGTACTTC.

A few counts support this clonotype. The chain has TRBV7-2 and TRBJ2-2; D possibly corresponds to TRBD1 (5 bases). The V gene lost 1 base and the J gene lost 6 bases, with 9 bases spanning the gap. Germline assignment: CDR1 SGHTA and CDR2 FQGNSA. The CDR3 covers 14 residues. CDR3 region: CASSLVQGAGELFF. CDR3 nucleotides: TGTGCCAGCAGCTTAGTCCAGGGCGCCGGGGAGCTGTTTTTT.

The chain employs TRBV29-1 and TRBJ2-7; 13 bases match TRBD2. J lost 4 bases, V lost 5 bases, and 8 bases had no gene match. CDR1 and CDR2 (germline): SQVTM, ANQGSEA. The CDR3 consists of 15 residues. CDR3 in amino acids: CSVREGTSGTYEQYF. The CDR3 nucleotides are TGCAGCGTTCGAGAGGGGACTAGCGGGACTTACGAGCAGTACTTC.

This chain connects TRBV12-3 or TRBV12-4 to TRBJ2-3; TRBD2 aligns across 7 bases. J lost 0 bases, V lost 11 bases, and 8 bases had no gene match. The CDR3 is 14 amino acids. CDR3 in DNA: TGTGCCTGCTTCAGCGGGGCTAGCACAGATACGCAGTATTTT. This codes for CACFSGASTDTQYF.

Ten or more counts support this clonotype. The chain joins TRBV7-9 to TRBJ1-1; 8 nucleotides match TRBD1. Trimming cost V 8 bases and J 4 bases; bases outside gene matches: 18. The CDR3 has 17 amino acids. CDR1 and CDR2 (germline): SEHNR, FQNEAQ (reference sequence). CDR3 protein: CASGLARGGQVFTEAFF. As DNA, the CDR3 is TGTGCCAGCGGATTGGCACGAGGGGGACAGGTTTTCACTGAAGCTTTCTTT.

This clonotype was recorded at least ten times. This chain uses TRBV20-1 with TRBJ1-1; TRBD1 is a possible D gene (5 bases). CDR3 length equals 14 residues. Trimming took 0 bases from V and 1 from J, leaving 9 bases between them. Germline-derived CDR1 and CDR2 are DFQATT and SNEGSKA (reference sequence). CDR3 bases: TGCAGTGCTAGAGATTGGGGGGGGAACACTGAAGCTTTCTTT. Protein: CSARDWGGNTEAFF.

This clonotype was observed a handful of times. CDR3 residues: CASSSRTGASYEQYF. Written as DNA, the CDR3 is TGTGCCAGTAGTTCCAGGACAGGGGCCTCCTACGAGCAGTACTTC. This chain connects TRBV19 to TRBJ2-7, with TRBD1 identical over 9 bases. CDR3 length: 15 amino acids. The germline V gene encodes CDR1 LNHDA and CDR2 SQIVND (reference sequence). After removal of 5 bases from V and 0 bases from J, the junction contained 5 bases not matched to a gene.

Only a few counts were recorded for this clonotype. V is TRBV7-6 and J is TRBJ2-5; 10 bases are a match to TRBD2. The CDR3 spans 15 residues. V gave up 1 base and J gave up 2 bases; unmatched junction bases: 1. Germline lookup yields CDR1 SGHVS and CDR2 FNYEAQ. As DNA, the CDR3 is TGTGCCAGCAGCTTAGAGACTAGCGGGCAAGAGACCCAGTACTTC. Its translation: CASSLETSGQETQYF.

This clonotype was picked up a small number of times. The chain has TRBV29-1 and TRBJ2-1, with TRBD2 as a possible D gene (5 bases). Trimming pared 6 bases from V and 4 bases from J, leaving 13 bases between. Germline assignment: CDR1 SQVTM and CDR2 ANQGSEA. The length of the CDR3 is 13 residues. The CDR3 nucleotides read TGCAGCGTCGACTACGTGGGATACAATGAGCAGTTCTTC. Encoded protein: CSVDYVGYNEQFF.

This clonotype was recorded a few times. This chain connects TRBV19 to TRBJ1-6; D remains unclear. The V end was cut by 0 bases, the J end by 10 bases, with 16 bases between. The germline gives CDR1 LNHDA, CDR2 SQIVND (reference sequence). This CDR3 region has 16 residues. CDR3: CASSIDGNPSRSPLHF. CDR3 DNA sequence: TGTGCCAGTAGTATAGATGGGAACCCTAGCCGATCACCCCTCCACTTT. The full variable domain, completed using reference TRBV19 and TRBJ1-6, is DGGITQSPKYLFRKEGQNVTLSCEQNLNHDAMYWYRQDPGQGLRLIYYSQIVNDFQKGDIAEGYSVSREKKESFPLTVTSAQKNPTAFYLCASSIDGNPSRSPLHFGNGTRLTVT.

This clonotype was seen repeatedly, ten times or more. The J gene is TRBJ2-7, the V gene TRBV2; 7 bases fit TRBD1. Germline CDR1 SNHLY, CDR2 FYNNEI. This CDR3 is built from 12 residues. This chain's CDR3 is CASSQMDRILLV. For the CDR3, the DNA is TGTGCCAGCAGCCAAATGGACAGGATCTTGTTGGTC.

There are many counts of this clonotype. V usage is TRBV7-2 and J usage is TRBJ2-5, with unresolved D. Trimming left V 5 bases short and J 4 bases short, with 11 bases between. There are 13 residues in the CDR3. The germline V gene has CDR1 SGHTA and CDR2 FQGNSA. The CDR3 DNA is TGTGCCAGCAGCCCCCCTTCTTTAGAGACCCAGTACTTC. Encoded protein: CASSPPSLETQYF.

This rearrangement joins TRBV24-1 to TRBJ1-2; D perhaps matches TRBD1 (6 bases). This CDR3 comprises 13 residues. The V gene lost 9 bases and the J gene lost 4 bases, with 14 bases spanning the gap. The germline V gene encodes CDR1 KGHDR and CDR2 SFDVKD. CDR3 nucleotides: TGTGCCACCTCTACAGGGAGGGGCTATGGCTACACCTTC. This gives the protein CATSTGRGYGYTF.